This TCR beta chain was identified in a study of cytomegalovirus exposure and HLA in healthy donors. Whole-study findings and limits: Associated with cytomegalovirus, according to the listing, were 150 to 200 TCR beta chains.

The donors were members of the validation cohort, which comprised about 130 subjects and was separate from the first cohort of roughly 700 subjects. As concerns this clone: The antigen is unknown.

Trimming removed 3 bases at V and 2 bases at J, with 11 bases between. The germline CDR1 and CDR2 sequences are MGHRA and YSYEKL. The CDR3 contains 15 residues. The protocol was immunoSEQ multiplex PCR, while the TCRdb copy is restricted to in-frame clones and leaves out a portion. The table includes 55,000 to 70,000 clones, roughly 94% detected once. The clonotype was recovered from a man aged 18 to 35 in good health and CMV-seronegative. Sample: PBMCs. J is TRBJ1-5 and V is TRBV4-1; tentative D call: TRBD1 (5 bases). CDR3 nucleotides: TGCGCCAGCAGCCAGGGCAGGGAGGGCAATCAGCCCCAGCATTTT. It yields the protein CASSQGREGNQPQHF.